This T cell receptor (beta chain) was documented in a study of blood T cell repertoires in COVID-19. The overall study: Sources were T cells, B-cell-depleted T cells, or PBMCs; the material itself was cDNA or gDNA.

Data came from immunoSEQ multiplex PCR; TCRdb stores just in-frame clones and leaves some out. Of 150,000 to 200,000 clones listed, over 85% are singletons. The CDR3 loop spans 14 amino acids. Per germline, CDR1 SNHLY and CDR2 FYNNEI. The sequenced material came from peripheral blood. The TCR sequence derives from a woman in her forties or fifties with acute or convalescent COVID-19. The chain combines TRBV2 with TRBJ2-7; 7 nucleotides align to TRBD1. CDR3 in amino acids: CAVQGQSPVYEQYF. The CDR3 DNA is TGTGCAGTACAGGGGCAGAGTCCGGTCTACGAGCAGTACTTC.